These T cell receptor beta chains were read from a single sample in a study of CD8+ T cells in alopecia areata. Only in-frame clones appear in the TCRdb table, and some are missing; sequencing was by immunoSEQ multiplex PCR. The sample shows 190,000 or so clones, around 60% of them seen only once. The sample was CD8+ T cells sorted from blood, taken at week 24, from a patient treated with tofacitinib. Source of these receptors: a human donor with alopecia areata. Each CDR3 is given with its conserved first and last residue. A D gene is named only where the DNA matches it firmly. The listing skips clone size in some rows; elsewhere it reads once, few, many or a size class.

>-|TRBV5-6|TRBD2|TRBJ2-3
TGTGCCAGCAGCTTCGGGGGGAGCACAGATACGCAGTATTTT
CASSFGGSTDTQYF
>-|TRBV5-1|-|TRBJ1-2
TGCGCCAGCAGCTTGGAGACGGGGCCCTATGGCTACACCTTC
CASSLETGPYGYTF
>-|TRBV11-2|-|TRBJ1-6
TGTGCCAGCAGCTTAGGTTTCTCCTATAATTCACCCCTCCACTTT
CASSLGFSYNSPLHF
>-|TRBV27|TRBD2|TRBJ2-2
TGTGCCACCCAGCGGGGGCGAAGCACCGGGGAGCTGTTTTTT
CATQRGRSTGELFF
>-|TRBV6-5|-|TRBJ1-4
TGTGCCAGCAGTTACGATATAGGGGTCGAAAAACTGTTTTTT
CASSYDIGVEKLFF
>few|TRBV19|-|TRBJ1-5
TGTGCCAGTAGTATAGAGGTCGCAGCATTATGGCGAGGCAATCAGCCCCAGCATTTT
CASSIEVAALWRGNQPQHF
>-|TRBV30|-|TRBJ2-7
TGTGCCTTTCAAGGGAAGGACTCCTACGAGCAGTACTTC
CAFQGKDSYEQYF
>-|TRBV12-5|-|TRBJ2-1
TGTGCTAGTAGGGTAAGGGTTGATGAGCAGTTCTTC
CASRVRVDEQFF
>-|TRBV4-1|-|TRBJ1-1
TGCGCCAGCAGCCAAGGGAGCACTGAAGCTTTCTTT
CASSQGSTEAFF
>-|TRBV30|-|TRBJ2-7
TGTGCCTGGAGTAGGGGACTCCTAGCCTACGAGCAGTACTTC
CAWSRGLLAYEQYF
>-|TRBV27|-|TRBJ2-1
TGTGCCAGCAGTTTATCCCACAGGGTAGGGCAGTTCTTC
CASSLSHRVGQFF
>-|TRBV27|-|TRBJ1-2
TGTGCCAGCAGTTTAAAAGCAGACTATGGCTACACCTTC
CASSLKADYGYTF
>-|TRBV29-1|TRBD1|TRBJ2-1
TGCAGCGAATCCGGGACAGGGCGCTACAATGAGCAGTTCTTC
CSESGTGRYNEQFF
>-|TRBV10-3|TRBD2|TRBJ2-5
TGTGCCATCGAGGGACTAGCGGGGGCATTACAAGAGACCCAGTACTTC
CAIEGLAGALQETQYF
>few|TRBV2|-|TRBJ2-3
TGTGCCAGCAGTGAAGCGGAAGACAGCACTAGCACAGATACGCAGTATTTT
CASSEAEDSTSTDTQYF
>-|TRBV13|TRBD1|TRBJ1-6
TGTGCCAGCAGCTCTCGACAGGGAGATAATTCACCCCTCCACTTT
CASSSRQGDNSPLHF
>-|TRBV25-1|TRBD1|TRBJ2-1
TGTGCCAGCAGTGGGGACAGGGGCGGTGAGCAGTTCTTC
CASSGDRGGEQFF
>few|TRBV29-1|TRBD1|TRBJ1-5
TGCAGCGTGGGAGGGGGCGGTCAGCCCCAGCATTTT
CSVGGGGQPQHF
>few|TRBV29-1|-|TRBJ1-2
TGCAGCGTTGAAGATCGGGTCCACCGCTACACCTTC
CSVEDRVHRYTF
>-|TRBV5-4|TRBD1|TRBJ1-6
TGTGCCAGCAGCTATACCGGGACAGAAGCGGCGAGGCCCCTCCACTTT
CASSYTGTEAARPLHF
>-|TRBV5-6|-|TRBJ2-7
TGTGCCAGCAGCTTGCAAGGGGACTCCTACGAGCAGTACTTC
CASSLQGDSYEQYF
>-|TRBV29-1|TRBD1|TRBJ2-3
TGCAGCGCAACGGGACAGGGGAGCACAGATACGCAGTATTTT
CSATGQGSTDTQYF
>-|TRBV5-6|-|TRBJ1-2
TGTGCCAGCAGCTTCGGAAGGGTGAACACCTTC
CASSFGRVNTF
>-|TRBV7-9|TRBD1|TRBJ2-5
TGTGCCAGCAGCGACCGACAGGGACCCCAAGAGACCCAGTACTTC
CASSDRQGPQETQYF
>-|TRBV9|-|TRBJ1-2
TGTGCCAGCGCTGGGGGGCCTAACTATGGCTACACCTTC
CASAGGPNYGYTF
>-|TRBV29-1|-|TRBJ2-5
TGCAGCGTTGAAGATGAAACAGGGAAAGAGACCCAGTACTTC
CSVEDETGKETQYF
>few|TRBV29-1|-|TRBJ1-2
TGCAGCGCCCGAGGGCGGGGACATTATGGCTACACCTTC
CSARGRGHYGYTF